This passage covers 9 T cell receptor beta chains from one sample sequenced in a study of response to subunit inactivated influenza vaccine. TCRdb re-called the RT-PCR reads with MiXCR, one entry per CDR3 protein. The sample includes under 200,000 distinct CDR3 sequences, 10% to 15% seen only once; the top ten take approximately 32%. These sequences were also reported in another study, on T cells expressing NK-cell markers. From that second work: Libraries used 5'RACE template switching adding universal primer site and UMIs.

Sequenced material: CD8+ T cells sorted from PBMCs, taken 11 to 12 days after vaccination. The receptors were sampled from a man aged 50 to 59 who received an inactivated influenza vaccine.

This clonotype was seen ten or more times. The V and J genes are TRBV7-9 and TRBJ1-1; D is possibly TRBD1 (5 bases). This CDR3 comprises 13 residues. V was clipped by 3 bases and J by 4 bases, with 9 bases between them. Germline values: CDR1 SEHNR, CDR2 FQNEAQ (reference sequence). In nucleotides, the CDR3 is TGTGCCAGCAGCTTCGTGGGGGGCACTGAAGCTTTCTTT. Translation: CASSFVGGTEAFF.

In its sample, this clonotype was seen many times. The chain has TRBV7-9 and TRBJ2-1; D unclear. The V gene lost 3 bases and the J gene lost 4 bases, with 7 bases spanning the gap. The CDR3 loop spans 13 amino acids. The germline V gene encodes CDR1 SEHNR and CDR2 FQNEAQ (reference sequence). CDR3 DNA: TGTGCCAGCAGCTTTTCCCTTTACAATGAGCAGTTCTTC. Protein product: CASSFSLYNEQFF.

This clonotype has at least ten counts. The J gene is TRBJ1-1, the V gene TRBV20-1; D gene ambiguous. The V gene's germline CDR1 is DFQATT and CDR2 SNEGSKA (reference sequence). This CDR3 spans 13 amino acids. The ends were cut back, 1 base at V and 10 bases at J, with 16 bases in the middle. Here the CDR3 reads CSARGLATLRAFF. The CDR3 nucleotides read TGCAGTGCTAGAGGCCTAGCTACCCTCCGAGCTTTCTTT.

The CDR3 DNA reads as TGTGCCAGTAGTTTGGGACAATATAATTCACCCCTCCACTTT. Protein product: CASSLGQYNSPLHF. The chain combines TRBV19 with TRBJ1-6, with D maybe TRBD1 (6 bases). This CDR3 comprises 14 residues. V was clipped by 5 bases and J by 4 bases, with 9 bases between them. The germline V gene encodes CDR1 LNHDA and CDR2 SQIVND (reference sequence).

This clonotype was seen at least ten times. The rearrangement uses TRBV10-3 and TRBJ2-2; 10 bases are a match to TRBD2. Germline V gene data show CDR1 as ENHRY and CDR2 as SYGVKD. J was trimmed by 1 base and V by 3 bases; bases with no gene match: 8. The length of the CDR3 is 18 residues. The CDR3 here is CAISDFLAGAMNTGELFF. CDR3 in DNA: TGTGCCATCAGTGATTTTCTAGCGGGAGCAATGAACACCGGGGAGCTGTTTTTT.

V gene TRBV19 combines with J gene TRBJ2-7, with D hard to call. V shed 3 bases and J shed 4 bases, with 10 bases lying between them. The CDR3 is 13 amino acids. The germline V gene encodes CDR1 LNHDA and CDR2 SQIVND (reference sequence). This chain's CDR3 is CASSIAVGYEQYF. The CDR3, as DNA: TGTGCCAGTAGTATCGCGGTGGGTTACGAGCAGTACTTC.

This clonotype was observed at least ten times. Here the CDR3 reads CASSPPGLATGYEQYF. As DNA, the CDR3 is TGTGCCAGCAGTCCACCGGGACTAGCAACGGGTTACGAGCAGTACTTC. V is TRBV12-3 or TRBV12-4 and J is TRBJ2-7, with TRBD2 matching 9 bases. The V segment lost 5 bases and the J segment 4 bases; nucleotides outside the gene matches: 12. The length of the CDR3 is 16 residues.

This clonotype was recorded many times. V usage is TRBV28 and J usage is TRBJ2-1; 9 nucleotides agree with TRBD2. The germline gives CDR1 MDHEN, CDR2 SYDVKM. This CDR3 is built from 14 residues. V was clipped by 6 bases and J by 9 bases; unmatched bases: 9. CDR3 sequence reads: CASSNRLAAFEQFF. The CDR3 bases are TGTGCCAGCAGCAACAGACTAGCGGCCTTTGAGCAGTTCTTC.

V is TRBV20-1 and J is TRBJ2-7; D ambiguous. V lost 0 bases and J 2 bases, leaving 8 bases between the germline ends. The CDR3 runs 13 residues. Looked up from germline, CDR1 is DFQATT and CDR2 is SNEGSKA (reference sequence). The CDR3 DNA follows: TGCAGTGCTAGAGATACGAAAACCTACGAGCAGTACTTC. Protein: CSARDTKTYEQYF.